Below, 8 T cell receptor beta chains from the same sample are listed, as sequenced in a study of blood T cell repertoires in COVID-19 (dated by TCRdb to the early 2020s). The protocol used for the library was the immunoSEQ multiplex PCR assay. TCRdb obtained this table from immuneACCESS and retained in-frame rearrangements with V and J assigned. These tables miss some clones; where compared with another copy, unresolved V genes account for less than half of the shortfall, and the remainder is unexplained. The sample yields roughly 81,000 clones; 91% were counted once. The biggest ten clones account for 1.9% of the sample. The sample was peripheral blood. The receptors originated from a woman aged 45-65 years in a cohort sampled during active COVID-19.

The rearrangement uses TRBV12-3 or TRBV12-4 and TRBJ2-5; tentative D call: TRBD1 (6 bases). This CDR3 comprises 13 residues. Between the trimmed V and J ends, which lost 4 bases and 5 bases, there was a span of 11 bases. DNA for the CDR3: TGTGCCAGCAGTTATACAGGGCGGGAGACCCAGTACTTC. Translated, it gives CASSYTGRETQYF.

The chain is built from TRBV3-1 (or the pseudogene TRBV3-2) and TRBJ2-7; 7 positions match TRBD1. Germline loops: CDR1 LGHDT, CDR2 YNNKEL (reference sequence). The CDR3 spans 15 residues. With V trimmed by 1 base and J by 5 bases, 8 bases remained unmatched. CDR3 residues: CASSQGPTGLDEQYF. The CDR3 DNA sequence: TGTGCCAGCAGCCAAGGCCCGACAGGGCTCGACGAGCAGTACTTC.

This clone was detected only once. The V call is TRBV29-1, the J call TRBJ2-5; 12 bases map to TRBD2. Unmatched junction bases numbered 8, after V lost 6 bases and J lost 0 bases. The CDR3 is made up of 16 amino acids. Germline V gene sequence: CDR1 SQVTM, CDR2 ANQGSEA. For the CDR3, the DNA is TGCAGCGTCGCCCCCGGGACTAGCGGGTACCAAGAGACCCAGTACTTC. It translates to CSVAPGTSGYQETQYF.

The genes are TRBV28 and TRBJ2-1; 9 nucleotides match TRBD1. With 5 bases clipped from V and 7 bases from J, the junction kept 6 bases outside the gene matches. The CDR3 sequence is 14 residues long. Germline values: CDR1 MDHEN, CDR2 SYDVKM. CDR3 in DNA: TGTGCCAGCAGTCCGGGACAGGGCGGGAATGAGCAGTTCTTC. Its protein is CASSPGQGGNEQFF.

The V call is TRBV5-5, the J call TRBJ2-5; D remains ambiguous. V lost 0 bases, J lost 6 bases, and 12 bases lay in between. Germline-derived CDR1 and CDR2 are SGHKS and YYEKEE (reference sequence). The CDR3 has 14 amino acids. The CDR3 is CASSLELAVQTQYF. The DNA of the CDR3 is TGTGCCAGCAGCTTGGAGTTAGCCGTGCAGACCCAGTACTTC.

The rearrangement links TRBV4-1 to TRBJ2-1; 12 nucleotides match TRBD2. The junction had 9 bases not matched to a gene; V was cut back by 4 bases and J by 5 bases. The CDR3 covers 17 residues. Germline CDR1 reads MGHRA; CDR2 reads YSYEKL. CDR3 residues: CASSLGTSGRGHNEQFF. The DNA of the CDR3 is TGCGCCAGCAGCCTCGGGACTAGCGGGCGGGGTCACAATGAGCAGTTCTTC.

The J gene is TRBJ2-1, the V gene TRBV10-2; a possible D gene is TRBD2 (6 bases). Germline V gives CDR1 WSHSY, CDR2 SAAADI. The CDR3 runs to 14 residues. Between the trimmed V and J ends, which lost 6 bases and 6 bases, there was a span of 15 bases. CDR3 loop: CASRSTRLLNEQFF. The CDR3, as DNA: TGCGCCAGCAGATCGACTAGATTGCTCAATGAGCAGTTCTTC.

The chain carries TRBV11-3 and TRBJ2-1, with 8 bases lining up with TRBD2. Looked up from germline, CDR1 is SGHNT and CDR2 is YENEEA. The CDR3 length is 16 residues. The V segment lost 5 bases and the J segment 4 bases; nucleotides outside the gene matches: 10. CDR3 sequence: CASSPHVSGTYNEQFF. The CDR3 DNA is TGTGCCAGCAGCCCACATGTTAGCGGGACGTACAATGAGCAGTTCTTC. The whole variable domain, remainder taken from reference TRBV11-3 and TRBJ2-1, is EAGVVQSPRYKIIEKKQPVAFWCNPISGHNTLYWYLQNLGQGPELLIRYENEEAVDDSQLPKDRFSAERLKGVDSTLKIQPAELGDSAVYLCASSPHVSGTYNEQFFGPGTRLTVL.